The 19 T cell receptor beta chains given below trace back to one sample, sequenced in a study of OX40 agonist ivuxolimab in advanced cancers. The data were produced by immunoSEQ multiplex PCR, yet TCRdb's version contains in-frame clones alone and is incomplete. The sample contains some 33,000 clones, about nine tenths of which appear only once. Sequencing was performed on CD4+ or CD8+ T cells sorted from blood, taken in a trial of the OX40 agonist ivuxolimab. These receptors originate from an adult with an advanced solid tumor such as melanoma, head and neck, liver or kidney cancer.

In nucleotides, the CDR3 is TGTGCCAGTAGTATGGGTGGGGCCGCTCTCAATGAGCAGTTCTTC. Its translation: CASSMGGAALNEQFF. The rearrangement uses TRBV19 and TRBJ2-1; the D gene is possibly TRBD1 (5 bases). The germline V gene has CDR1 LNHDA and CDR2 SQIVND (reference sequence). CDR3 length: 15 amino acids. The V end was cut by 3 bases, the J end by 6 bases, with 15 bases between.

The rearrangement links TRBV15 to TRBJ2-3; D is unresolved. V was pared by 3 bases and J by 0 bases, with 19 bases between. The CDR3 totals 18 residues. Germline CDR1 reads LNHNV; CDR2 reads YYDKDF (reference sequence). CDR3 loop: CATSRELMTDTSTDTQYF. CDR3 DNA: TGTGCCACCAGCAGGGAGTTAATGACGGATACTAGCACAGATACGCAGTATTTT.

DNA of the CDR3: TGTGCCAGCAGCTTAGGGACGGACCCTTCCTACGAGCAGTACTTC. Its translation: CASSLGTDPSYEQYF. The chain couples TRBV11-2 to TRBJ2-7; D is uncertain. Germline-derived CDR1 and CDR2 are SGHAT and FQNNGV. The CDR3 has 15 amino acids. V was shortened by 1 base and J by 1 base, with 11 bases between the two germline ends.

J is TRBJ1-5 and V is TRBV6-5; no firm D call. V was trimmed by 0 bases and J by 0 bases, leaving 6 bases between them. Looked up from germline, CDR1 is MNHEY and CDR2 is SVGAGI. The CDR3 has 15 residues. The CDR3 region is CASSYSYSSNQPQHF. The CDR3 DNA is TGTGCCAGCAGTTACTCGTACAGTAGCAATCAGCCCCAGCATTTT.

This clone was recorded once. The chain combines TRBV6-5 with TRBJ2-3; 11 bases agree with TRBD1. Germline loops: CDR1 MNHEY, CDR2 SVGAGI. V lost 7 bases and J lost 4; bases outside the gene matches: 7. This CDR3 is 15 amino acids long. The CDR3 is CASTPGQGVSDTQYF. The CDR3, as DNA: TGTGCCAGCACCCCGGGACAGGGGGTGTCAGATACGCAGTATTTT.

The chain combines TRBV9 with TRBJ1-3; TRBD1 agrees at 8 bases. The junction had 10 bases not matched to a gene; V was cut back by 0 bases and J by 5 bases. The CDR3 extends over 17 amino acids. Germline loops: CDR1 SGDLS, CDR2 YYNGEE. CDR3 sequence: CASSVAFGQGMRNTIYF. DNA for the CDR3: TGTGCCAGCAGCGTAGCTTTCGGACAGGGAATGAGAAACACCATATATTTT.

Only one count was recorded for this clone. This chain links TRBV9 with TRBJ2-7; TRBD2 aligns across 10 bases. Germline V gives CDR1 SGDLS, CDR2 YYNGEE. The CDR3 sequence is 18 residues long. With 3 bases clipped from V and 2 bases from J, the junction kept 14 bases outside the gene matches. Here the CDR3 reads CASSASGSPSYIAYEQYF. Written as DNA, the CDR3 is TGTGCCAGCAGCGCTAGCGGGAGCCCGAGCTATATTGCCTACGAGCAGTACTTC.

The chain is built from TRBV29-1 and TRBJ2-1, with D perhaps matching TRBD1 (6 bases). The germline V gene has CDR1 SQVTM and CDR2 ANQGSEA. The V gene lost 8 bases and the J gene lost 4 bases, with 12 bases spanning the gap. This CDR3 comprises 12 residues. This chain's CDR3 is CSMWTEYNEQFF. The CDR3 nucleotides read TGCAGCATGTGGACAGAATACAATGAGCAGTTCTTC.

The rearrangement joins TRBV2 to TRBJ2-7; 9 nucleotides align to TRBD1. V shed 2 bases and J 5 bases; nucleotides not matched to a gene: 4. CDR3 length equals 14 residues. Germline V gene lookup returns CDR1 SNHLY and CDR2 FYNNEI. The CDR3 spells CASSELRDRDEQYF. CDR3 nucleotides: TGTGCCAGCAGTGAACTCCGGGACAGGGACGAGCAGTACTTC.

The chain carries TRBV2 and TRBJ2-7, with TRBD2 matching 12 bases. Germline lookup yields CDR1 SNHLY and CDR2 FYNNEI. The CDR3 is 14 amino acids. Germline trimming cut 6 bases from V and 4 bases from J; bases unmatched to any gene: 4. Written as DNA, the CDR3 is TGTGCCAGCAGGGAAACTAGCGGGAGGTACGAGCAGTACTTC. It is translated as CASRETSGRYEQYF.

This chain links TRBV19 with TRBJ2-5; no firm D call. The V end lost 5 bases, the J end lost 7 bases, and 8 bases lay between the germline ends. Per germline, CDR1 LNHDA and CDR2 SQIVND (reference sequence). The length of the CDR3 is 11 residues. The CDR3 is CASSGSGTQYF. The CDR3 coding sequence is TGTGCCAGTAGTGGGTCCGGGACCCAGTACTTC.

The chain combines TRBV27 with TRBJ2-1, with a possible D match to TRBD2 (6 bases). Per germline, CDR1 MNHEY and CDR2 SMNVEV (reference sequence). V gave up 0 bases and J gave up 5 bases, with 14 bases separating them. The CDR3 has 16 amino acids. Here the CDR3 DNA reads TGTGCCAGCAGTTTATCGTCGGGGGAGGCCCACAATGAGCAGTTCTTC. This gives the protein CASSLSSGEAHNEQFF.

The J gene is TRBJ2-7, the V gene TRBV19; D gene uncertain. This CDR3 region has 13 residues. CDR1 is LNHDA, CDR2 SQIVND, per germline (reference sequence). The ends were cut back, 1 base at V and 2 bases at J, with 6 bases in the middle. CDR3 residues: CASSIGFAYEQYF. Here the CDR3 DNA reads TGTGCCAGTAGTATAGGGTTTGCCTACGAGCAGTACTTC.

The rearrangement uses TRBV9 and TRBJ2-3, with 9 bases fitting TRBD2. This CDR3 has 16 residues. CDR1 is SGDLS and CDR2 is YYNGEE in the germline V gene. J lost 6 bases, V lost 3 bases, and 11 bases had no gene match. CDR3 DNA sequence: TGTGCCAGCAGCGCGCCTATAGCGGGAGCGGCTGATACGCAGTATTTT. This sequence encodes CASSAPIAGAADTQYF. Combining the CDR3 with reference TRBV9 and TRBJ2-3 gives the whole variable domain DSGVTQTPKHLITATGQRVTLRCSPRSGDLSVYWYQQSLDQGLQFLIQYYNGEERAKGNILERFSAQQFPDLHSELNLSSLELGDSALYFCASSAPIAGAADTQYFGPGTRLTVL.

V is TRBV6-5 and J is TRBJ1-1; possibly TRBD1 for D (6 bases). Germline-derived CDR1 and CDR2 are MNHEY and SVGAGI. V lost 6 bases and J lost 2, with 13 bases in between. The CDR3 extends over 14 amino acids. DNA for the CDR3: TGTGCCAGCAGCCAGACCGGGACAAACACTGAAGCTTTCTTT. It translates to CASSQTGTNTEAFF.

The chain uses TRBV28 and TRBJ2-5, with a weak D call TRBD2 (6 bases). The CDR3 loop spans 13 amino acids. The germline V gene encodes CDR1 MDHEN and CDR2 SYDVKM. The V and J ends lost 7 bases and 5 bases respectively, with 14 bases between them. The CDR3 nucleotides read TGTGCCAGCACCGGGTTAAGCGGGGAGACCCAGTACTTC. Protein product: CASTGLSGETQYF.

The chain recombines TRBV19 with TRBJ2-1, with D perhaps matching TRBD1 (6 bases). In germline, CDR1 is LNHDA, CDR2 SQIVND (reference sequence). CDR3 size: 15 residues. V shed 6 bases and J shed 3 bases, with 15 bases lying between them. Written as DNA, the CDR3 is TGTGCCAGTAGACCAGGGGAAACTCGCTACAATGAGCAGTTCTTC. Translation: CASRPGETRYNEQFF. Full variable domain (rest looked up from reference TRBV19 and TRBJ2-1): DGGITQSPKYLFRKEGQNVTLSCEQNLNHDAMYWYRQDPGQGLRLIYYSQIVNDFQKGDIAEGYSVSREKKESFPLTVTSAQKNPTAFYLCASRPGETRYNEQFFGPGTRLTVL.

The chain joins TRBV27 to TRBJ1-1; 10 bases line up with TRBD1. The J segment lost 5 bases and the V segment lost 6 bases, leaving 6 bases of the junction unmatched. Germline lookup yields CDR1 MNHEY and CDR2 SMNVEV (reference sequence). The CDR3 loop spans 14 amino acids. DNA of the CDR3: TGTGCCAGCAGAATGACAGGGGGCTCAACTGAAGCTTTCTTT. It yields the protein CASRMTGGSTEAFF.

V usage is TRBV7-6 and J usage is TRBJ2-7, with 7 bases lining up with TRBD1. The CDR3 extends over 13 amino acids. The V and J ends lost 5 bases and 2 bases, in that order; junction bases with no gene match: 3. CDR1 is SGHVS, CDR2 FNYEAQ, per germline. The CDR3 region is CASSQDRAYEQYF. The CDR3 DNA follows: TGTGCCAGCAGCCAAGACAGGGCCTACGAGCAGTACTTC.